These T cell receptor beta chains were read from a single sample in a study of human T cells and chemical hapten exposure. MiXCR, applied by TCRdb to the RACE reads, yields one record per CDR3 protein. The sample lists over 95,000 distinct CDR3 sequences, approximately 13% occurring once. This sample comprised whole blood, obtained in connection with sensitization to the hapten diphenylcyclopropenone (DPC). These receptors were collected from a woman aged 40-49 years with alopecia areata. Some clones in this sample may be carry-over from other donors' samples. Both conserved end residues are part of each CDR3. Each record gives: V gene, CDR3 length, J gene, D gene, clone size, CDR3 DNA, CDR3 protein. The D gene is left open where the match is weak. Not every row has a clone size; where given, it reads once, few, many or a size class.

>TRBV7-6|15|TRBJ2-1|NA|medium-sized
TGTGCCAGCAGCTTAATGACCGACCCTTACAATGAGCAGTTCTTC
CASSLMTDPYNEQFF
>TRBV4-1|16|TRBJ2-1|NA|NA
TGCGCCAGCAGCCAAGATCCGGCCGGGACATACAATGAGCAGTTCTTC
CASSQDPAGTYNEQFF
>TRBV2|14|TRBJ1-5|NA|NA
TGTGCCAGCAGTGAAGGGCAGGGCTATCAGCCCCAGCATTTT
CASSEGQGYQPQHF
>TRBV5-1|14|TRBJ2-7|TRBD1|many
TGCGCCAGCAGCCTGACAGGGGGCGACTACGAGCAGTACTTC
CASSLTGGDYEQYF
>TRBV29-1|13|TRBJ2-5|TRBD1|NA
TGCAGCGTTGAACCACAGGGGGCTGAGACCCAGTACTTC
CSVEPQGAETQYF
>TRBV7-2|17|TRBJ2-7|NA|NA
TGTGCCAGCAGCTTAGATCGGTTTACAGGACGCCAGGACGAGCAGTACTTC
CASSLDRFTGRQDEQYF
>TRBV7-3|15|TRBJ2-1|TRBD2|NA
TGTGCCAGCAGCTCCCAGGGGCTAGCGGGGGTTGAGCAGTTCTTC
CASSSQGLAGVEQFF
>TRBV9|14|TRBJ2-7|TRBD2|NA
TGTGCCAGCAGCGCCCGGGACTACTCCTACGAGCAGTACTTC
CASSARDYSYEQYF
>TRBV13|15|TRBJ2-1|NA|many
TGTGCCAGCAGCAGAAGACTAGGCGGGGACAATGAGCAGTTCTTC
CASSRRLGGDNEQFF
>TRBV2|13|TRBJ2-3|NA|many
TGTGCCAGCAGTGAGGGGGGACCAGATACGCAGTATTTT
CASSEGGPDTQYF
>TRBV7-6|15|TRBJ2-7|NA|many
TGTGCCAGCAGCGTAGCCCCGAGCAGTTTAAGGGAGCAGTACTTC
CASSVAPSSLREQYF
>TRBV7-9|16|TRBJ2-3|TRBD2|few
TGTGCCAGCAGTTTGACAAAAGCGGGGATGACAGATACGCAGTATTTT
CASSLTKAGMTDTQYF
>TRBV7-4|17|TRBJ2-3|NA|few
TGTGCCAGCAGCCAAATTAGAACAGTCGAGCTCACAGATACGCAGTATTTT
CASSQIRTVELTDTQYF
>TRBV24-1|17|TRBJ2-3|NA|NA
TGTGCCACCAGTGATTTGGAGGATTGGCGGGGCACAGATACGCAGTATTTT
CATSDLEDWRGTDTQYF
>TRBV20-1|14|TRBJ1-4|NA|few
TGCAGTGCTAGAGGGGGAGCAGTGGGTGAAAAACTGTTTTTT
CSARGGAVGEKLFF
>TRBV6-2/TRBV6-3|14|TRBJ2-7|TRBD2|few
TGTGCCAGCAGCGGACTAGCGGCGAGCTACGAGCAGTACTTC
CASSGLAASYEQYF
>TRBV6-2/TRBV6-3|15|TRBJ2-7|TRBD2|many
TGTGCCAGCAGGCCCGGACTAGCGGGAGGGAACGAGCAGTACTTC
CASRPGLAGGNEQYF
>TRBV6-5|16|TRBJ2-1|NA|NA
TGTGCCAGCAGCCGCCGCGTCCCAAGCTCCTACAATGAGCAGTTCTTC
CASSRRVPSSYNEQFF
>TRBV10-3|17|TRBJ2-2|TRBD2|NA
TGTGCCATCAGGGGACTAGCGGGAGGCTCGAACACCGGGGAGCTGTTTTTT
CAIRGLAGGSNTGELFF
>TRBV5-5|12|TRBJ1-6|NA|NA
TGTGCCAGCAGCCGACAGGATTCACCCCTCCACTTT
CASSRQDSPLHF
>TRBV7-9|14|TRBJ2-2|NA|NA
TGTGCCAGCAGCCCGGTGAGGAGACCCGGGGAGCTGTTTTTT
CASSPVRRPGELFF
>TRBV5-1|16|TRBJ2-1|NA|few
TGCGCCAGCAGCTTGGAGGCTCCCAATCCCTACAATGAGCAGTTCTTC
CASSLEAPNPYNEQFF
>TRBV18|13|TRBJ2-5|NA|NA
TGTGCCAGCTCACCGGGGGATGTGAAGACCCAGTACTTC
CASSPGDVKTQYF
>TRBV30|13|TRBJ1-2|TRBD1|few
TGTGCCTGGTTAGACAGGGCCAACTATGGCTACACCTTC
CAWLDRANYGYTF
>TRBV5-6|15|TRBJ1-3|NA|once
TGTGCCAGCAGCTTGTTCGGGGCCTCTGGAAACACCATATATTTT
CASSLFGASGNTIYF
>TRBV13|14|TRBJ2-3|NA|medium-sized
TGTGCCAGCAGCTTAACGGGTGTTACAGATACGCAGTATTTT
CASSLTGVTDTQYF
>TRBV18|13|TRBJ1-1|NA|few
TGTGCCAGCTCCCCTGGCTCGAACACTGAAGCTTTCTTT
CASSPGSNTEAFF
>TRBV21-1|14|TRBJ2-7|NA|few
TGTGCCAGTAATCCCGGGACTAGCGAGGTGGAGCAGTACTTC
CASNPGTSEVEQYF
>TRBV4-3|15|TRBJ2-6|NA|NA
TGCGCCAGCAGCCAAGAGAGCTCTGGGGCCAACGTCCTGACTTTC
CASSQESSGANVLTF
>TRBV6-1|10|TRBJ2-5|NA|NA
TGTGCCAGCAGTGAAGAGACCCAGTACTTC
CASSEETQYF
>TRBV6-2/TRBV6-3|14|TRBJ2-1|TRBD2|few
TGTGCCAGCAGCACGATGAGCGGGAGGGTCGAGCAGTTCTTC
CASSTMSGRVEQFF
>TRBV6-2/TRBV6-3|14|TRBJ1-2|NA|many
TGTGCCAGCATGGGGTGGGACATGCACTATGGCTACACCTTC
CASMGWDMHYGYTF
>TRBV28|15|TRBJ2-7|NA|few
TGTGCCAGCAGTTCCGCGGCCGGGACAACCTACGAGCAGTACTTC
CASSSAAGTTYEQYF
>TRBV28|18|TRBJ2-1|NA|NA
TGTGCCAGCAGTCAAGGCGGGGGCTGGGCTTCCTCCTACAATGAGCAGTTCTTC
CASSQGGGWASSYNEQFF
>TRBV4-3|14|TRBJ2-3|TRBD2|NA
TGCGCCAGCAGCCAAGGGGACTATACAGATACGCAGTATTTT
CASSQGDYTDTQYF
>TRBV28|15|TRBJ1-3|TRBD1|once
TGTGCCAGCAGTCCACCAGGGGGTCACGGAAACACCATATATTTT
CASSPPGGHGNTIYF
>TRBV29-1|12|TRBJ1-1|NA|many
TGCAGCGGCGGACAACAGAACACTGAAGCTTTCTTT
CSGGQQNTEAFF
>TRBV20-1|15|TRBJ2-1|TRBD2|few
TGCAGTGCTAGAGGATGGCTAGCGGAGGGCAATGAGCAGTTCTTC
CSARGWLAEGNEQFF
>TRBV12-3/TRBV12-4|16|TRBJ1-3|NA|many
TGTGCCAGCAGTCCTCAAACAGGACGGGCCGGGGACACCATATATTTT
CASSPQTGRAGDTIYF
>TRBV28|14|TRBJ2-1|NA|few
TGTGCCAGCAGTTTATCAAAGGGCAACAATGAGCAGTTCTTC
CASSLSKGNNEQFF
>TRBV29-1|13|TRBJ2-7|NA|NA
TGCAGCGTTGAAATTGGACGGAAGACGGAGCAGTACTTC
CSVEIGRKTEQYF
>TRBV19|14|TRBJ2-2|NA|few
TGTGCCAGTAGTGCCAGCCACAGCACCGGGGAGCTGTTTTTT
CASSASHSTGELFF
>TRBV28|15|TRBJ2-6|NA|NA
TGTGCCAGCAGTTTTAGGGGGGCCGGGGCCAACGTCCTGACTTTC
CASSFRGAGANVLTF
>TRBV28|17|TRBJ2-7|TRBD1|many
TGTGCCAGCAGTTTACCGACTGCCGGGACAGGGGCCCACGAGCAGTACTTC
CASSLPTAGTGAHEQYF
>TRBV6-4|15|TRBJ2-1|TRBD2|NA
TGTGCCAGCAGTGAGACTAGCGGGAGTGTAAATGAGCAGTTCTTC
CASSETSGSVNEQFF
>TRBV24-1|15|TRBJ2-1|TRBD2|many
TGTGCCTCCAGTCATCCGGGACTAGCGGGAAATGAGCAGTTCTTC
CASSHPGLAGNEQFF
>TRBV6-1|14|TRBJ1-2|TRBD1|many
TGTGCCAGCAGTGAAGCGAGGGGGACAGATGGCTACACCTTC
CASSEARGTDGYTF
>TRBV27|15|TRBJ1-6|TRBD1|NA
TGTGCCAGCAGTTGGGGACAGGGGGCAGATTCACCCCTCCACTTT
CASSWGQGADSPLHF
>TRBV10-3|15|TRBJ2-7|TRBD1|few
TGTGCCATCAGCTCCCCCGGGACAGTCTCCTACGAGCAGTACTTC
CAISSPGTVSYEQYF
>TRBV6-6|16|TRBJ2-1|TRBD1|NA
TGTGCCAGCAGACCCTATGGGACAGGGGGGGACAATGAGCAGTTCTTC
CASRPYGTGGDNEQFF
>TRBV28|13|TRBJ1-1|NA|many
TGTGCCAGCAGTTTATACCGGAACACTGAAGCTTTCTTT
CASSLYRNTEAFF
>TRBV6-2/TRBV6-3|13|TRBJ2-7|NA|NA
TGTGCCAGCATAGGTACAACATCCTACGAGCAGTACTTC
CASIGTTSYEQYF
>TRBV28|15|TRBJ2-7|TRBD2|NA
TGTGCCAGCAGTCTAGCGGGAGCGTCCGCCCACGAGCAGTACTTC
CASSLAGASAHEQYF
>TRBV27|14|TRBJ2-7|TRBD1|NA
TGTGCCAGCAGGACCGGGACAGCCCTCTACGAGCAGTACTTC
CASRTGTALYEQYF
>TRBV7-9|15|TRBJ2-5|NA|few
TGTGCCAGCAGCTTAGCTGAAGGGCCCCAAGAGACCCAGTACTTC
CASSLAEGPQETQYF
>TRBV28|14|TRBJ2-2|TRBD2|few
TGTGCCAGCAGTTGGGGAGGGGACACCGGGGAGCTGTTTTTT
CASSWGGDTGELFF
>TRBV6-2/TRBV6-3|14|TRBJ1-5|NA|few
TGTGCCAGCAGTCCACCAACTAGCAATCAGCCCCAGCATTTT
CASSPPTSNQPQHF